Presented here are 17 T cell receptor beta chains from one specimen sequenced in a study of T cells in Graves' hyperthyroidism and ophthalmopathy. TCR beta CDR3 regions were amplified from RNA. The TCR CDR3 first-round RT-PCR relied on the HTBI primer set. TCRdb independently ran MiXCR on the multiplex PCR reads; one entry per CDR3 protein. Of 750,000 to 900,000 distinct CDR3 sequences listed, roughly 40% were seen once; the top ten hold about 8.9%. The sequenced sample was blood. Receptors were obtained from a young man with Graves' hyperthyroidism.

In its sample, this clonotype was seen a few times. This rearrangement joins TRBV11-2 to TRBJ2-5; tentative D call: TRBD2 (5 bases). Germline lookup yields CDR1 SGHAT and CDR2 FQNNGV. This CDR3 contains 14 residues. V gave up 2 bases and J gave up 5 bases, with 12 bases separating them. CDR3 nucleotides: TGTGCCAGCAGCTTATATCGGGAATCCGAGACCCAGTACTTC. Translated, it gives CASSLYRESETQYF.

This clonotype was counted only a few times. The gene calls are TRBV7-3 and TRBJ2-2; tentatively, D is TRBD2 (6 bases). The CDR3 loop spans 15 amino acids. Germline V gene lookup returns CDR1 SGHTA and CDR2 FQGTGA. V gave up 6 bases and J gave up 7 bases, with 18 bases separating them. CDR3 residues: CASSFGTGVSGELFF. CDR3 in DNA: TGTGCCAGCAGTTTCGGGACGGGAGTAAGCGGGGAGCTGTTTTTT.

The sample holds a few counts of this clonotype. The chain has TRBV7-8 and TRBJ2-7; D not certain. The CDR3 length is 14 residues. Trimming left V 5 bases short and J 3 bases short, with 14 bases between. From germline, CDR1 is SGHVS and CDR2 FQNEAQ. CDR3 residues: CASSPGRVFYEQYF. The CDR3 DNA reads as TGTGCCAGCAGCCCAGGTCGGGTCTTCTACGAGCAGTACTTC.

With regard to this clonotype: One end of the junction does not line up with germline, which may come from a read error. The J gene is TRBJ1-2, the V gene TRBV7-2, with D maybe TRBD1 (6 bases). The length of the CDR3 is 14 residues. CDR1 and CDR2 (germline): SGHTA, FQGNSA. This CDR3 is CASSLTGRGYSYTF. The CDR3 DNA reads TGTGCCAGCAGCTTAACAGGGCGAGGCTATAGCTACACCTTC.

The V call is TRBV2, the J call TRBJ1-1; no clear D. This CDR3 region has 15 residues. The V gene's germline CDR1 is SNHLY and CDR2 FYNNEI. V lost 1 base, J lost 6 bases, and 15 bases lay in between. The CDR3 sequence is CASSEVFDSFPEAFF. DNA for the CDR3: TGTGCCAGCAGTGAAGTCTTTGACTCGTTCCCTGAAGCTTTCTTT. Full variable domain (missing parts from reference TRBV2 and TRBJ1-1): EPEVTQTPSHQVTQMGQEVILRCVPISNHLYFYWYRQILGQKVEFLVSFYNNEISEKSEIFDDQFSVERPDGSNFTLKIRSTKLEDSAMYFCASSEVFDSFPEAFFGQGTRLTVV.

This rearrangement joins TRBV20-1 to TRBJ1-1; 7 bases align to TRBD1. From germline, CDR1 is DFQATT and CDR2 SNEGSKA (reference sequence). V shed 5 bases, J shed 4 bases, and the junction held 10 bases outside the gene matches. The CDR3 has 14 residues. CDR3 loop: CSAPNAQGGTEAFF. CDR3 coding DNA: TGCAGTGCTCCCAATGCCCAGGGGGGCACTGAAGCTTTCTTT.

The chain couples TRBV20-1 to TRBJ2-2; D is unresolved. V lost 3 bases to trimming and J lost 5 bases, with 16 bases between them. This CDR3 spans 15 amino acids. Germline CDR1 is DFQATT and CDR2 is SNEGSKA (reference sequence). DNA for the CDR3: TGCAGTGCTAGTAGAGGACCCTCAGGAACCGGGGAGCTGTTTTTT. Its translation: CSASRGPSGTGELFF.

This clonotype was detected a few times. CDR3 sequence (DNA): TGTGCCAGCAGCGTTGGGCCGACTAGCGGGAGAGGAGGGTCCTACGAGCAGTACTTC. It is translated as CASSVGPTSGRGGSYEQYF. The rearrangement joins TRBV9 to TRBJ2-7; 12 positions agree with TRBD2. Germline trimming cut 2 bases from V and 1 base from J; bases unmatched to any gene: 13. Germline V CDR1 and CDR2: SGDLS, YYNGEE. This CDR3 region has 19 residues.

For this clonotype: A much larger clone is a single base away; this may be a read error. This sequence joins TRBV12-3 or TRBV12-4 and TRBJ1-1; TRBD1 is a possible D gene (6 bases). Trimming cost V 6 bases and J 6 bases, with 14 bases left between them. This CDR3 is built from 13 residues. The DNA for the CDR3 is TGTGCCAGCAGAGCAAGTACAGGGCCTGAAGCTTTCTTT. Protein: CASRASTGPEAFF.

This clonotype was seen once. The chain carries TRBV29-1 and TRBJ2-2; TRBD1 matches 10 bases. The CDR3 spans 14 residues. CDR1 and CDR2 from the germline V gene are SQVTM and ANQGSEA. Unmatched junction bases numbered 5, after V lost 4 bases and J lost 6 bases. CDR3 region: CSVAPGQGSGELFF. CDR3 sequence (DNA): TGCAGCGTTGCCCCGGGACAGGGGTCCGGGGAGCTGTTTTTT.

This clonotype has more than one count but fewer than ten. This chain links TRBV7-8 with TRBJ2-2; 10 bases match TRBD1. Per germline, CDR1 SGHVS and CDR2 FQNEAQ. J was trimmed by 5 bases and V by 1 base; bases with no gene match: 4. This CDR3 has 16 amino acids. This CDR3 is CASSLGPGQGTGELFF. CDR3 coding DNA: TGTGCCAGCAGCTTAGGACCGGGACAGGGGACCGGGGAGCTGTTTTTT.

This clonotype was seen at least ten times. The rearrangement joins TRBV7-9 to TRBJ1-1; 7 nucleotides line up with TRBD1. The CDR3 loop spans 15 amino acids. Germline values: CDR1 SEHNR, CDR2 FQNEAQ (reference sequence). With 1 base clipped from V and 1 base from J, the junction kept 3 bases outside the gene matches. Written as DNA, the CDR3 is TGTGCCAGCAGCTTAGAGGGGGCAGCGAACACTGAAGCTTTCTTT. Residues: CASSLEGAANTEAFF.

The V and J genes are TRBV20-1 and TRBJ1-1, with TRBD1 matching over 7 bases. V lost 6 bases, J lost 2 bases, and 12 bases stayed unmatched. This CDR3 has 15 residues. CDR1 is DFQATT and CDR2 is SNEGSKA in the germline V gene (reference sequence). The CDR3 DNA sequence: TGCAGTGCCAGTACCGGGACAGCCCTCAACACTGAAGCTTTCTTT. This translates into CSASTGTALNTEAFF.

This clonotype was seen a single time. The chain links TRBV11-2 to TRBJ1-1; 7 bases are shared with TRBD1. Germline V gene sequence: CDR1 SGHAT, CDR2 FQNNGV. This CDR3 comprises 15 residues. The J segment lost 4 bases and the V segment lost 6 bases, leaving 11 bases of the junction unmatched. CDR3 sequence: CASSTRQGWSTEAFF. In DNA, the CDR3 is TGTGCCAGCAGTACCCGACAGGGATGGAGCACTGAAGCTTTCTTT.

A few counts support this clonotype. A read error is possible here, since a much larger clone lies one base away. CDR3 in amino acids: CAVGPGQRNGHTF. DNA for the CDR3: TGTGCCGTAGGCCCGGGACAGCGAAATGGCCACACCTTC. This sequence joins TRBV10-3 and TRBJ1-2; the match to TRBD1 covers 7 bases. Per the germline V gene, CDR1 is ENHRY and CDR2 is SYGVKD. The CDR3 contains 13 residues.

This clonotype was detected only a few times. Its ends do not fully match the called genes, so a read error is possible. This chain connects TRBV15 to TRBJ2-2; the D call may be TRBD1 or TRBD2 (5 bases each). This CDR3 is 16 amino acids long. Germline CDR1 is LNHNV and CDR2 is YYDKDF (reference sequence). The CDR3 loop reads CATSRAGFGATGELFF. CDR3 nucleotide sequence: TGTGCCACCAGCAGAGCGGGGTTTGGGGCAACCGGGGAGTTGTTTTTT.

Worth noting for this clonotype: Since the CDR3 does not end with the conserved phenylalanine or tryptophan, this likely comes from a read error. The chain employs TRBV5-1 and TRBJ2-6; 9 nucleotides line up with TRBD1. Germline CDR1 is SGHRS and CDR2 is YFSETQ. Trimming cost V 0 bases and J 0 bases; bases outside gene matches: 1. The CDR3 covers 17 residues. The CDR3 DNA reads as TGCGCCAGCAGCTTGGCGGGACAGGGCTCTGGGGCCAACGTCCTGACTCCA. This sequence encodes CASSLAGQGSGANVLTP.